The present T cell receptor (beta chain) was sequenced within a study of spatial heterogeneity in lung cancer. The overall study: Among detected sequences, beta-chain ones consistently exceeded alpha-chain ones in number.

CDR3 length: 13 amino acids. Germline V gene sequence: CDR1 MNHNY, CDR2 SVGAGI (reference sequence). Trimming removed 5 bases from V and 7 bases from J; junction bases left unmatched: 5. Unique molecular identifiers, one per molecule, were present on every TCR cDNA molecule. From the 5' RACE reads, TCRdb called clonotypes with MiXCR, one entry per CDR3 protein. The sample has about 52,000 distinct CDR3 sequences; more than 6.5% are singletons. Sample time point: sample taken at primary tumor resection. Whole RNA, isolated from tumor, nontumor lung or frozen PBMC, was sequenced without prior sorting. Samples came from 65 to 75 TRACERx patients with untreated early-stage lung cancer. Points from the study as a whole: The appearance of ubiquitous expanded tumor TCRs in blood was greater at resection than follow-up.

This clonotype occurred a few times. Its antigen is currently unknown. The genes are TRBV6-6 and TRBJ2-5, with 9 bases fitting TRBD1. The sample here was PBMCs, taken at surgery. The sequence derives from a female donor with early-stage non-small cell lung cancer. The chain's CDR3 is CASSRLQGATQYF. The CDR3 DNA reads TGTGCCAGCAGTAGACTACAGGGGGCGACCCAGTACTTC.